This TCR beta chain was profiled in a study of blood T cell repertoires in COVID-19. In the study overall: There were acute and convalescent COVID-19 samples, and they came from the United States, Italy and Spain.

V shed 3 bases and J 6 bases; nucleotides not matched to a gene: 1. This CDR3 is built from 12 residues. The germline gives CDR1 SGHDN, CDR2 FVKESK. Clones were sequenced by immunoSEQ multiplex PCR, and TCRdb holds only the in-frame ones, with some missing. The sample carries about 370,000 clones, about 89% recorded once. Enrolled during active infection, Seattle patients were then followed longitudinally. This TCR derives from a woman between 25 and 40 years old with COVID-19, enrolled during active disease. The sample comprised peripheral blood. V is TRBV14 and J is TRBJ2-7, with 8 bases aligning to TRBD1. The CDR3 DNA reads TGTGCCAGCAGCCATGGACAGGGCGAGCAGTACGTC. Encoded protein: CASSHGQGEQYV.